Listed below are T cell receptor beta chains from one sample, sequenced in a study of control samples from healthy donors and cancer patients. Only in-frame clones appear in the TCRdb table, and some are missing; sequencing was by immunoSEQ multiplex PCR. The sample holds 70,000 or so clones, around four fifths seen once. Specimen: PBMCs. Source of these receptors: a woman aged 45-59 years with lung cancer. CDR3s include the opening cysteine and the closing phenylalanine or tryptophan. D genes are given only for firm matches. Only some rows state a clone size, as once, few, many or a class for expanded clones.

abundance: NA; d_gene: TRBD1; j_gene: TRBJ2-7; v_gene: TRBV6-5; CDR3nt: TGTGCCAGCAGTTCCATAGGGGGCTCGTCCTACGAGCAGTACTTC; CDR3aa: CASSSIGGSSYEQYF
abundance: few; d_gene: TRBD1; j_gene: TRBJ1-3; v_gene: TRBV7-9; CDR3nt: TGTGCCAGCACCAAAGATTCGCAGGGGGCGGCTGGAAACACCATATATTTT; CDR3aa: CASTKDSQGAAGNTIYF
abundance: NA; d_gene: NA; j_gene: TRBJ1-6; v_gene: TRBV5-1; CDR3nt: TGCGCCAGCAGCTTGGAGGGTCGGACGGAGAATTCACCCCTCCACTTT; CDR3aa: CASSLEGRTENSPLHF
abundance: NA; d_gene: TRBD1; j_gene: TRBJ1-4; v_gene: TRBV4-1; CDR3nt: TGCGCCAGCAGCCACACGCAGGGGGCAACTAATGAAAAACTGTTTTTT; CDR3aa: CASSHTQGATNEKLFF
abundance: once; d_gene: NA; j_gene: TRBJ2-3; v_gene: TRBV7-6; CDR3nt: TGTGCCAGCAGCCCCGATCTATCAGGGGTGGCAGATACGCAGTATTTT; CDR3aa: CASSPDLSGVADTQYF
abundance: NA; d_gene: TRBD1; j_gene: TRBJ1-2; v_gene: TRBV4-3; CDR3nt: TGCGCCAGCAGCTTAACAGGGGGCTACTATGGCTACACCTTC; CDR3aa: CASSLTGGYYGYTF
abundance: NA; d_gene: TRBD1; j_gene: TRBJ2-1; v_gene: TRBV11-2; CDR3nt: TGTGCCAGCAGCCCCCGGACAGGGACCTACAATGAGCAGTTCTTC; CDR3aa: CASSPRTGTYNEQFF
abundance: NA; d_gene: NA; j_gene: TRBJ2-5; v_gene: TRBV24-1; CDR3nt: TGTGCCACCAGTGATCCCGGGACCCAGGGGACCCAGTACTTC; CDR3aa: CATSDPGTQGTQYF
abundance: NA; d_gene: TRBD1; j_gene: TRBJ1-1; v_gene: TRBV5-1; CDR3nt: TGCGCCAGCAGCTTGGCGACAGGGGGAACTGAAGCTTTCTTT; CDR3aa: CASSLATGGTEAFF
abundance: NA; d_gene: NA; j_gene: TRBJ2-5; v_gene: TRBV19; CDR3nt: TGTGCCAGTAGTATATGGGGCAGGGGCCAAGAGACCCAGTACTTC; CDR3aa: CASSIWGRGQETQYF
abundance: NA; d_gene: NA; j_gene: TRBJ1-2; v_gene: TRBV6-5; CDR3nt: TGTGCCAGCAGTTACTCGAGGGGTTTGCAGGGCTACACCTTC; CDR3aa: CASSYSRGLQGYTF
abundance: NA; d_gene: NA; j_gene: TRBJ2-7; v_gene: TRBV28; CDR3nt: TGTGCCAGCAGTCAGGACTACTCGCAGTACTTC; CDR3aa: CASSQDYSQYF
abundance: NA; d_gene: NA; j_gene: TRBJ1-2; v_gene: TRBV9; CDR3nt: TGTGCCAGCAGCGTAGAGGGGGGGCCCCCGTACGGCTATGGCTACACCTTC; CDR3aa: CASSVEGGPPYGYGYTF
abundance: NA; d_gene: TRBD1; j_gene: TRBJ2-3; v_gene: TRBV7-2; CDR3nt: TGTGCCAGCAGTGGACAGGCAGGAGATACGCAGTATTTT; CDR3aa: CASSGQAGDTQYF
abundance: NA; d_gene: NA; j_gene: TRBJ2-6; v_gene: TRBV6-2/TRBV6-3; CDR3nt: TGTGCCAGCAGTTACAAGTTTGGTGGGGCCAACGTCCTGACTTTC; CDR3aa: CASSYKFGGANVLTF
abundance: NA; d_gene: NA; j_gene: TRBJ1-2; v_gene: TRBV5-6; CDR3nt: TGTGCCAGCAGTCGAGGGACTGTCAACTATGGCTACACCTTC; CDR3aa: CASSRGTVNYGYTF
abundance: NA; d_gene: NA; j_gene: TRBJ1-1; v_gene: TRBV7-2; CDR3nt: TGTGCCAGCACCCTCCCAGGGAGCACTGAAGCTTTCTTT; CDR3aa: CASTLPGSTEAFF
abundance: once; d_gene: NA; j_gene: TRBJ2-1; v_gene: TRBV5-1; CDR3nt: TGCGCCAGCAGCTTGGATCCTACAGGTTACAATGAGCAGTTCTTC; CDR3aa: CASSLDPTGYNEQFF
abundance: NA; d_gene: NA; j_gene: TRBJ1-4; v_gene: TRBV7-9; CDR3nt: TGTGCCAGCAGCTTAGCCGGTGAGCTGTTTTTT; CDR3aa: CASSLAGELFF
abundance: NA; d_gene: NA; j_gene: TRBJ2-3; v_gene: TRBV4-1; CDR3nt: TGCGCCAGCAGCCAAGACGAACAGGGTATGGAGTATTTT; CDR3aa: CASSQDEQGMEYF
abundance: NA; d_gene: NA; j_gene: TRBJ2-1; v_gene: TRBV27; CDR3nt: TGTGCCAGCAGTCCCCGGGACGGGTTACGCTCCTACAATGAGCAGTTCTTC; CDR3aa: CASSPRDGLRSYNEQFF
abundance: NA; d_gene: TRBD1; j_gene: TRBJ1-4; v_gene: TRBV5-1; CDR3nt: TGCGCCAGCAGCTTCGACAGGGCCACTAATGAAAAACTGTTTTTT; CDR3aa: CASSFDRATNEKLFF
abundance: few; d_gene: TRBD1; j_gene: TRBJ1-2; v_gene: TRBV6-1; CDR3nt: TGTGCCAGCAGTGAGACAGGGTTAAGTGAGGGCTACACCTTC; CDR3aa: CASSETGLSEGYTF
abundance: NA; d_gene: TRBD1; j_gene: TRBJ2-7; v_gene: TRBV24-1; CDR3nt: TGTGCCACCAGTGATTTGGAAACAGGGGACGAGCAGTACTTC; CDR3aa: CATSDLETGDEQYF
abundance: NA; d_gene: NA; j_gene: TRBJ2-1; v_gene: TRBV18; CDR3nt: TGTGCCAGCTCACCACAGGGAGTATCCTACAATGAGCAGTTCTTC; CDR3aa: CASSPQGVSYNEQFF
abundance: NA; d_gene: NA; j_gene: TRBJ2-1; v_gene: TRBV20-1; CDR3nt: TGCAGTGCTAGTCCTCAGAGCGGACTCCTGGGGGAGCAGTTCTTC; CDR3aa: CSASPQSGLLGEQFF
abundance: once; d_gene: TRBD2; j_gene: TRBJ2-7; v_gene: TRBV5-1; CDR3nt: TGCGCCAGCAGTCTAAGCGGGGGGTCCTACGAGCAGTACTTC; CDR3aa: CASSLSGGSYEQYF
abundance: once; d_gene: NA; j_gene: TRBJ2-1; v_gene: TRBV7-2; CDR3nt: TGTGCCAGCAGCTTAGGGACAACAGGCAATGAGCAGTTCTTC; CDR3aa: CASSLGTTGNEQFF
abundance: NA; d_gene: TRBD1; j_gene: TRBJ1-1; v_gene: TRBV7-9; CDR3nt: TGTGCCAGCAGCTTAACAGGGGCTGAAGCTTTCTTT; CDR3aa: CASSLTGAEAFF
abundance: NA; d_gene: NA; j_gene: TRBJ2-3; v_gene: TRBV6-5; CDR3nt: TGTGCCAGCAGTTTTGAGGCGACAGATACGCAGTATTTT; CDR3aa: CASSFEATDTQYF
abundance: NA; d_gene: NA; j_gene: TRBJ1-1; v_gene: TRBV5-1; CDR3nt: TGCGCCAGCAGCCGACCTCCTGGGACTGAAGCTTTCTTT; CDR3aa: CASSRPPGTEAFF
abundance: once; d_gene: NA; j_gene: TRBJ2-7; v_gene: TRBV5-1; CDR3nt: TGCGCCAGCAGCGACAGTGTCAGCTCCTACGAGCAGTACTTC; CDR3aa: CASSDSVSSYEQYF
abundance: NA; d_gene: NA; j_gene: TRBJ2-7; v_gene: TRBV2; CDR3nt: TGTGCCAGCAGTGAAGGGCAGGTCCTCTACGAGCAGTACTTC; CDR3aa: CASSEGQVLYEQYF
abundance: NA; d_gene: TRBD1; j_gene: TRBJ1-1; v_gene: TRBV10-3; CDR3nt: TGTGCCATCAGTGAGGCAGGGGGCTCGAACACTGAAGCTTTCTTT; CDR3aa: CAISEAGGSNTEAFF
abundance: NA; d_gene: TRBD2; j_gene: TRBJ2-7; v_gene: TRBV5-1; CDR3nt: TGCGCCAGCAGCTCTAGCGGGGGGGCTTACGAGCAGTACTTC; CDR3aa: CASSSSGGAYEQYF